A selection of T cell receptor beta chains follows, all from one sample in a study of T cell repertoires in ileal Crohn's disease. Sequencing was performed with immunoSEQ multiplex PCR; in TCRdb, only in-frame clones are kept and a portion is missing. The sample lists about 12,000 clones; around 86% were seen once. Specimen: ileal tissue. The receptors come from an adult with Crohn's disease. Each CDR3 is given with its conserved first and last residue. The D gene is left open where the match is weak. The size field is filled for only some rows; it gives once, few, many or a size class.

clone_size: NA
d_call: NA
v_call: TRBV30
j_call: TRBJ2-5
cdr3_aa: CAWTSRETQYF
cdr3_nt: TGTGCCTGGACTTCGAGGGAGACCCAGTACTTC

clone_size: NA
d_call: TRBD1
v_call: TRBV5-1
j_call: TRBJ2-1
cdr3_aa: CASSPGGRYNEQFF
cdr3_nt: TGCGCCAGCAGTCCAGGGGGTCGATACAATGAGCAGTTCTTC

clone_size: once
d_call: NA
v_call: TRBV2
j_call: TRBJ2-1
cdr3_aa: CASSRSGREQFF
cdr3_nt: TGTGCCAGCAGTCGCTCAGGGAGGGAGCAGTTCTTC

clone_size: NA
d_call: NA
v_call: TRBV5-1
j_call: TRBJ1-4
cdr3_aa: CASSLRGGKPEKLFF
cdr3_nt: TGCGCCAGCAGCTTGAGGGGGGGGAAGCCTGAAAAACTGTTTTTT

clone_size: NA
d_call: TRBD1
v_call: TRBV28
j_call: TRBJ2-6
cdr3_aa: CASRQGDTSGANVLTF
cdr3_nt: TGTGCCAGCCGACAGGGAGATACCTCTGGGGCCAACGTCCTGACTTTC

clone_size: few
d_call: NA
v_call: TRBV21-1
j_call: TRBJ2-5
cdr3_aa: CASSKGSLAGANRETQYF
cdr3_nt: TGTGCCAGCAGCAAAGGTTCACTAGCGGGAGCGAATAGGGAGACCCAGTACTTC

clone_size: NA
d_call: TRBD2
v_call: TRBV6-5
j_call: TRBJ2-3
cdr3_aa: CASRPPGGPDTQYF
cdr3_nt: TGTGCCAGCAGACCCCCGGGGGGGCCAGATACGCAGTATTTT

clone_size: NA
d_call: TRBD2
v_call: TRBV6-1
j_call: TRBJ2-7
cdr3_aa: CASSGGSGFTYEQYF
cdr3_nt: TGTGCCAGCAGTGGAGGTAGCGGGTTCACCTACGAGCAGTACTTC

clone_size: NA
d_call: NA
v_call: TRBV30
j_call: TRBJ2-2
cdr3_aa: CAWSVQNTGELFF
cdr3_nt: TGTGCCTGGAGTGTACAAAACACCGGGGAGCTGTTTTTT

clone_size: few
d_call: TRBD2
v_call: TRBV6-1
j_call: TRBJ2-1
cdr3_aa: CASSELAGEEYNEQFF
cdr3_nt: TGTGCCAGCAGTGAACTAGCGGGGGAGGAGTACAATGAGCAGTTCTTC

clone_size: NA
d_call: NA
v_call: TRBV27
j_call: TRBJ2-5
cdr3_aa: CASSFLQEETQYF
cdr3_nt: TGTGCCAGCAGTTTTTTACAGGAAGAGACCCAGTACTTC

clone_size: NA
d_call: NA
v_call: TRBV14
j_call: TRBJ2-7
cdr3_aa: CASSQGTTRYF
cdr3_nt: TGTGCCAGCAGCCAAGGAACGACTCGGTACTTC

clone_size: NA
d_call: TRBD2
v_call: TRBV29-1
j_call: TRBJ2-1
cdr3_aa: CSVRLAGGRSYNEQFF
cdr3_nt: TGCAGCGTTCGGCTAGCGGGGGGGCGCTCCTACAATGAGCAGTTCTTC

clone_size: NA
d_call: NA
v_call: TRBV12-5
j_call: TRBJ1-2
cdr3_aa: CASGLVIVGGSYGYTF
cdr3_nt: TGTGCTAGTGGTTTGGTAATCGTAGGAGGGTCCTATGGCTACACCTTC

clone_size: NA
d_call: NA
v_call: TRBV6-1
j_call: TRBJ2-5
cdr3_aa: CASRDNGETQYF
cdr3_nt: TGTGCCAGCAGGGACAACGGGGAGACCCAGTACTTC

clone_size: NA
d_call: TRBD2
v_call: TRBV7-9
j_call: TRBJ2-7
cdr3_aa: CASSLGAGGPSFAEQYF
cdr3_nt: TGTGCCAGCAGCTTAGGAGCGGGAGGGCCCTCTTTTGCCGAGCAGTACTTC

clone_size: once
d_call: TRBD1
v_call: TRBV27
j_call: TRBJ2-2
cdr3_aa: CASSRQGNTGELFF
cdr3_nt: TGTGCCAGCAGTCGACAGGGGAACACCGGGGAGCTGTTTTTT

clone_size: NA
d_call: TRBD1
v_call: TRBV6-1
j_call: TRBJ1-2
cdr3_aa: CASSERTGTALYGYTF
cdr3_nt: TGTGCCAGCAGTGAACGGACAGGGACGGCCCTCTATGGCTACACCTTC

clone_size: once
d_call: TRBD1
v_call: TRBV5-1
j_call: TRBJ2-1
cdr3_aa: CASSVGPGQVRSYNEQFF
cdr3_nt: TGCGCCAGCAGCGTTGGACCGGGACAGGTACGCTCCTACAATGAGCAGTTCTTC

clone_size: NA
d_call: TRBD2
v_call: TRBV4-1
j_call: TRBJ2-2
cdr3_aa: CASSRGGTNTGELFF
cdr3_nt: TGCGCCAGCAGCCGGGGGGGGACGAACACCGGGGAGCTGTTTTTT

clone_size: NA
d_call: TRBD1
v_call: TRBV5-5
j_call: TRBJ1-1
cdr3_aa: CASSFWGQVEAFF
cdr3_nt: TGTGCCAGCAGTTTTTGGGGACAGGTTGAAGCTTTCTTT

clone_size: NA
d_call: TRBD2
v_call: TRBV4-2
j_call: TRBJ2-1
cdr3_aa: CASSQTGLAAWGEQFF
cdr3_nt: TGTGCCAGCAGCCAAACGGGACTAGCGGCTTGGGGTGAGCAGTTCTTC

clone_size: few
d_call: TRBD1
v_call: TRBV19
j_call: TRBJ1-2
cdr3_aa: CATGTGHYGYTF
cdr3_nt: TGTGCCACGGGGACAGGGCACTATGGCTACACCTTC

clone_size: NA
d_call: NA
v_call: TRBV29-1
j_call: TRBJ1-2
cdr3_aa: CSTAGQGYGYTF
cdr3_nt: TGCAGCACCGCAGGGCAGGGGTATGGCTACACCTTC

clone_size: NA
d_call: TRBD1
v_call: TRBV27
j_call: TRBJ1-6
cdr3_aa: CASSLTTGGNSPLHF
cdr3_nt: TGTGCCAGCAGTTTAACTACAGGGGGGAATTCACCCCTCCACTTT

clone_size: NA
d_call: TRBD2
v_call: TRBV4-2
j_call: TRBJ2-3
cdr3_aa: CASSQGLAGGTDTQYF
cdr3_nt: TGTGCCAGCAGCCAAGGGCTAGCGGGGGGCACAGATACGCAGTATTTT

clone_size: NA
d_call: TRBD1
v_call: TRBV27
j_call: TRBJ2-6
cdr3_aa: CASSPPGQSSGANVLTF
cdr3_nt: TGTGCCAGCAGTCCCCCGGGACAGAGCTCTGGGGCCAACGTCCTGACTTTC

clone_size: NA
d_call: TRBD1
v_call: TRBV4-1
j_call: TRBJ1-2
cdr3_aa: CASSQVRQGLLGGYTF
cdr3_nt: TGCGCCAGCAGCCAAGTGAGACAGGGGCTCCTCGGTGGCTACACCTTC

clone_size: NA
d_call: NA
v_call: TRBV19
j_call: TRBJ2-1
cdr3_aa: CASRVRGGNEQFF
cdr3_nt: TGTGCCAGTAGGGTTAGGGGGGGTAATGAGCAGTTCTTC

clone_size: NA
d_call: TRBD1
v_call: TRBV6-6
j_call: TRBJ1-6
cdr3_aa: CASSRQGYNSPLHF
cdr3_nt: TGTGCCAGCAGTCGACAGGGGTATAATTCACCCCTCCACTTT

clone_size: NA
d_call: TRBD2
v_call: TRBV19
j_call: TRBJ2-7
cdr3_aa: CASSTQGGSSYEQYF
cdr3_nt: TGTGCCAGTAGCACCCAGGGCGGGAGTTCGTACGAGCAGTACTTC

clone_size: NA
d_call: NA
v_call: TRBV6-6
j_call: TRBJ1-1
cdr3_aa: CASTNLGDTEAFF
cdr3_nt: TGTGCCAGCACTAACCTCGGGGACACTGAAGCTTTCTTT

clone_size: NA
d_call: NA
v_call: TRBV6-6
j_call: TRBJ1-3
cdr3_aa: CASRPQGDGNTIYF
cdr3_nt: TGTGCCAGCAGGCCACAGGGCGATGGAAACACCATATATTTT